This T cell receptor (beta chain) emerged from a study of T cell clones after liver transplantation. Profiling relied on immunoSEQ multiplex PCR, and the TCRdb table lists in-frame clones only, not all of them. The table has about 120,000 clones, about nine tenths seen once. The CDR3 is 13 residues long. In germline, CDR1 is GTSNPN, CDR2 SVGIG (reference sequence). The V end lost 2 bases, the J end lost 8 bases, and 13 bases lay between the germline ends. The genes are TRBV30 and TRBJ2-1; D gene unclear. This clonotype was sampled from a human patient who received a liver transplant. The graft donor may account for some of the T cells. Sequencing was performed on CD4+ T cells from blood, taken 12 months after liver transplant. The CDR3 DNA sequence: TGTGCCTGGAGTCTAGATACCGTGCATGAGCAGTTCTTC. It translates to CAWSLDTVHEQFF.